This T cell receptor beta chain was sequenced for a study of blood T cells in healthy people across ages (dated by TCRdb to about 2015). Background for the entire study: In model experiments, roughly one uniquely barcoded TCR beta cDNA molecule per two T cells was captured by template switching. The study measured age-related changes in TCR beta repertoire diversity using deep sequencing normalized with unique cDNA molecular identifiers. For two donors (one aged 18 to 30 and one aged 80 or older), the study analyzed two additional independent replicas of 1 million unique cDNA reads from the same blood draw. The donors were split into four age groups: young (average about 15 years), middle-aged (roughly 39), aged (around 67) and long-lived (approximately 89). To avoid experimental bias, donors of different ages were distributed randomly across sequencing lanes.

The approximately 41 donors, aged about 6 to 95 years, were systemically healthy Caucasian individuals from Russia. Approximately 9.3 milliliters of peripheral blood were drawn from each donor into EDTA-treated Vacutainer tubes. Ficoll-Paque density-gradient centrifugation was used to isolate PBMCs, with at least 7 million per sample. Trizol reagent was used to extract total RNA from the PBMCs, yielding at least 5.5 micrograms per sample. For every donor, an aliquot of PBMCs went through flow cytometry to measure the percentages of naive CD45RAhigh/CD27high T cells. Libraries were made using 5' RACE. TCRdb names Illumina HiSeq 2500 as the instrument used. A second PCR of roughly 7 to 11 cycles was performed with a sample-barcoded 5' primer and a J-beta primer mix. A template-switch 5' adaptor carrying 12 random nucleotides introduced a unique molecular identifier onto each TCR beta cDNA molecule. At least 2.5 million CDR3-containing paired-end reads were obtained from each sample. All of the RNA was converted into first-strand cDNA using the Mint cDNA synthesis kit, with a TRBC-specific oligonucleotide serving as the primer. All cDNA was treated with uracil-DNA glycosylase and then went through a first 18-cycle PCR with the universal primers M1SS and BC2_uni_R. Per the source publication's procedure: Each sample was normalized by randomly selecting 1 million high-quality reads, each carrying a distinct molecular identifier. Reads with shared molecular identifiers were discarded instead of being binned into consensus sequences. CDR3 identification, clonotype clustering and error correction used MiTCR with a Q25 quality threshold and the strictest error-elimination algorithm. A nonparametric unseen species model with Euler transformation was used to estimate lower-bound total TCR beta diversity. TCRdb cleaned the public reads at Q25 with fastp, built clones with MiXCR and kept in-frame beta chains. For every CDR3 protein sequence, its rows merge into one entry that carries the most common genes and DNA. The V and J calls were not made by the authors but by TCRdb's processing. Across this sample there are hundreds of thousands of distinct CDR3 sequences, with approximately 52% seen only once. The top ten hold 13% of the sample.

Its CDR3 holds 15 amino acids, cysteine through phenylalanine. The retained sequence is limited to the CDR3, 45 bases, with the frame set at the first base. V is cut back by 7 bases and J by 6 bases, with 12 bases in the junction unmatched. Sequences MNHNY (CDR1) and SVGAGI (CDR2) are obtained from the germline V gene (reference sequence). What the study reported, not specific to this receptor: Because profiling used bulk unsorted PBMCs, naive and antigen-experienced compartments could not be compared conclusively. Compared with the aged group, the long-lived group had more naive CD4+ T cells, fewer expanded clones and increased TCR diversity, suggesting age selection. Observed TCR beta diversity per million T cells fell roughly linearly with age, and a significant reduction was already apparent by age about 43. There was a strong correlation between observed TCR beta diversity and the percentage of naive T cells measured by flow cytometry. The CMV infection status of donors was not known, potentially confounding age-related changes in expanded clonotypes. Estimates of total diversity from one million sequenced T cells were regarded as lower bounds and underestimates.

On this clonotype: Which antigen it targets is not known. Base qualities are not at hand, and no much larger clone is one base apart.

The receptor chain draws on TRBV6-6 and TRBJ2-3, and 8 bases in between align with TRBD2. The source is a woman of 80 years or more in good health. The sample comprised blood. The CDR3 protein is CASTRGGGRLDTQYF. The nucleotides are TGTGCCAGCACGAGGGGCGGGGGGCGTCTGGATACGCAGTATTTT.